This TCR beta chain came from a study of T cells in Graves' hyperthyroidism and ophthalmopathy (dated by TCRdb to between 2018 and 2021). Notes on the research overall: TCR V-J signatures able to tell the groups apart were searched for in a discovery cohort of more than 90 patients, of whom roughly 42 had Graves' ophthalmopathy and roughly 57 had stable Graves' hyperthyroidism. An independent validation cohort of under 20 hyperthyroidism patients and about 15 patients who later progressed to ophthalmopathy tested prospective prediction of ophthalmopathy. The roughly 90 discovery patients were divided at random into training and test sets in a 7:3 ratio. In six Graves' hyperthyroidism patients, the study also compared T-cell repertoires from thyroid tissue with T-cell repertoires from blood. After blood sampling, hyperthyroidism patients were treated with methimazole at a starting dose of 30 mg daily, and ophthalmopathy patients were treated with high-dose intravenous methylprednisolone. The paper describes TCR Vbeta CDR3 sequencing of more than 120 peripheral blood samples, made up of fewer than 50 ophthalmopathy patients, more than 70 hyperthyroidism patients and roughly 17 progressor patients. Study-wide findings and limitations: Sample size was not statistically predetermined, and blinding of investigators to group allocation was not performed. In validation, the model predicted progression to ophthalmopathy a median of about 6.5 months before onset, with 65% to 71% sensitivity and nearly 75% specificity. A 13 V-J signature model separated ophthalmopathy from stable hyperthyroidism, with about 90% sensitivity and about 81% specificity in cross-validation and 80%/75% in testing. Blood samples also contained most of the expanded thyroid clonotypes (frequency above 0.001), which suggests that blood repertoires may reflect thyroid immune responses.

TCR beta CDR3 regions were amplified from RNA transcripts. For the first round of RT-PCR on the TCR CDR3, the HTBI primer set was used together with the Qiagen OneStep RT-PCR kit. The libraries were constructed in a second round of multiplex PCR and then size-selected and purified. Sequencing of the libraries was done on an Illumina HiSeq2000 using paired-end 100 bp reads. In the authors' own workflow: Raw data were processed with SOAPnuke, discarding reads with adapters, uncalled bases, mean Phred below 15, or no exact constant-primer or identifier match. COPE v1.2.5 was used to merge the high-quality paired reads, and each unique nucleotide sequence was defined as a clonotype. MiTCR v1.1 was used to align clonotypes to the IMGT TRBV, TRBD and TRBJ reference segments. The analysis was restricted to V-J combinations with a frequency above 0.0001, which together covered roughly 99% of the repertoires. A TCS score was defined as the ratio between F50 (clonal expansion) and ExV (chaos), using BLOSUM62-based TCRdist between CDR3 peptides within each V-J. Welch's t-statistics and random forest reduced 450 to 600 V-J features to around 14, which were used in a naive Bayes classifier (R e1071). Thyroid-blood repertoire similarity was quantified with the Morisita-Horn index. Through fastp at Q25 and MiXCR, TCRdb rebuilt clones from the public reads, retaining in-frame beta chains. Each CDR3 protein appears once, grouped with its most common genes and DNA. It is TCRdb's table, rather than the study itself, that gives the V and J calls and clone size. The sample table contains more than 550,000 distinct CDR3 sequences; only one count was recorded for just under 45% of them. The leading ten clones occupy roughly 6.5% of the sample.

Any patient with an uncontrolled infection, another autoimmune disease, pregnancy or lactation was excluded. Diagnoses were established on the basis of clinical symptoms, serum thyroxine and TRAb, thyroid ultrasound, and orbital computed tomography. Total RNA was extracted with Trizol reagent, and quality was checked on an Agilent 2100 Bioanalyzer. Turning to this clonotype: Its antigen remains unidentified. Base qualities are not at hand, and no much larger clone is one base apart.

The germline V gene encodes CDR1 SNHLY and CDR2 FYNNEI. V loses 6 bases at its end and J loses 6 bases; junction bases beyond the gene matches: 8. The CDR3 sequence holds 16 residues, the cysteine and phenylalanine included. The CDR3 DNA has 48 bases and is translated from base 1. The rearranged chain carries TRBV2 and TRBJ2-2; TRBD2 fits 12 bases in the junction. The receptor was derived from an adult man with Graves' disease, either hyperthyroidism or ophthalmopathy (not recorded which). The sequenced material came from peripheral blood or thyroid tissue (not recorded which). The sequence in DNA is TGTGCCAGCAGGATAGGACTAGCGGGACGGGCCGGGGAGCTGTTTTTT. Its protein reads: CASRIGLAGRAGELFF.